This entry lists 25 T cell receptor beta chains sequenced from one sample in a study of regulatory T cells in long-lasting Graves disease. The sample's time point: newly diagnosed GD, antithyroid drugs for less than 3 months. Construction of the TCR library relied on RNA isolated from PBMCs. Combining iRepertoire HTBI primers with Arm-PCR of CDR3 regions, the authors built TCR beta libraries. One entry per CDR3 protein, called by TCRdb with MiXCR from the multiplex PCR reads. This sample has around 450,000 distinct CDR3 sequences, with 16% found just once. These data also featured in a second study, about T cells in Graves' hyperthyroidism and ophthalmopathy.

Sequences were derived from peripheral blood mononuclear cells (PBMCs), sampled at new diagnosis, from a patient treated with antithyroid drugs. These TCRs come from a man aged 35 to 55 with Graves disease.

This clonotype was recorded a few times. This chain links TRBV30 with TRBJ2-1, with D tentatively TRBD1 or TRBD2 (5 bases each). Germline lookup yields CDR1 GTSNPN and CDR2 SVGIG (reference sequence). CDR3 length equals 13 residues. V lost 2 bases and J lost 9, with 14 bases in between. The CDR3 DNA reads TGTGCCTGGAGTAGTGGCAGGGCGGGTGAGCAGTTCTTC. This gives the protein CAWSSGRAGEQFF.

Worth noting for this clonotype: A read error is possible here, since a much larger clone lies one base away. The V call is TRBV10-3, the J call TRBJ2-7; D is uncertain. Germline V CDR1 and CDR2: ENHRY, SYGVKD. This CDR3 is 14 amino acids long. V was cut by 5 bases and J by 1 base, with 12 bases left in between. In DNA, the CDR3 is TGTGCCATCAGTTTAGTGGGATTTTCCTACGAGCAGTACTTC. Encoded protein: CAISLVGFSYEQYF.

This clonotype has at least ten counts. The rearrangement uses TRBV27 and TRBJ2-1, with 8 bases aligning to TRBD1. V gave up 2 bases and J gave up 9 bases; unmatched junction bases: 9. Looked up from germline, CDR1 is MNHEY and CDR2 is SMNVEV (reference sequence). The CDR3 loop spans 15 amino acids. The CDR3 bases are TGTGCCAGCAGTTTAAGTCGACAGGGGCCAATTGAGCAGTTCTTC. Translation gives CASSLSRQGPIEQFF.

About this clonotype: A much larger clone is a single base away; this may be a read error. This chain connects TRBV11-2 to TRBJ2-3, with TRBD2 matching over 10 bases. Trimming removed 5 bases from V and 7 bases from J; junction bases left unmatched: 15. This CDR3 is built from 17 residues. CDR1 and CDR2 from the germline V gene are SGHAT and FQNNGV. The CDR3 reads CASSTRRVAGGTNTQYF. CDR3 DNA sequence: TGTGCCAGCAGCACCCGGCGGGTAGCGGGAGGAACAAATACGCAGTATTTT. The whole variable domain, filled in from reference TRBV11-2 and TRBJ2-3, reads EAGVAQSPRYKIIEKRQSVAFWCNPISGHATLYWYQQILGQGPKLLIQFQNNGVVDDSQLPKDRFSAERLKGVDSTLKIQPAKLEDSAVYLCASSTRRVAGGTNTQYFGPGTRLTVL.

This clonotype was seen at least ten times. This chain connects TRBV12-3 or TRBV12-4 to TRBJ2-7, with 8 positions matching TRBD1. Losses at the gene ends were 0 bases for V and 2 bases for J; bases not matched to a gene: 9. The CDR3 has 17 residues. CDR3 coding DNA: TGTGCCAGCAGTTTAGCGTTGTTGGACAGGGTCCCCTACGAGCAGTACTTC. This codes for CASSLALLDRVPYEQYF.

This clonotype was recorded only once. This chain connects TRBV10-2 to TRBJ2-2, with no clear D. Germline loops: CDR1 WSHSY, CDR2 SAAADI. V was clipped by 5 bases and J by 3 bases, with 7 bases between them. The CDR3 covers 13 residues. CDR3 nucleotide sequence: TGCGCCAGCAGTCGTACTTACACCGGGGAGCTGTTTTTT. The encoded protein is CASSRTYTGELFF.

This chain joins TRBV24-1 and TRBJ1-5; perhaps TRBD1 as D (5 bases). V dropped 2 bases and J dropped 7 bases, with 11 bases sitting between them. Per the germline V gene, CDR1 is KGHDR and CDR2 is SFDVKD. The CDR3 contains 14 residues. The CDR3 spells CATSDWGENQPQHF. CDR3 nucleotides: TGTGCCACCAGTGATTGGGGGGAGAACCAGCCCCAGCATTTT.

The chain has TRBV19 and TRBJ2-5, with 12 bases lining up with TRBD2. The J call may be incorrect, as the DNA end agrees better with TRBJ2-1. The CDR3 covers 13 residues. The V gene's germline CDR1 is LNHDA and CDR2 SQIVND (reference sequence). The CDR3 sequence is CARLAGGGNEQFF. The CDR3 bases are TGTGCCAGGCTAGCGGGGGGGGGAAATGAGCAGTTCTTC.

This clonotype appeared once. V is TRBV28 and J is TRBJ2-7; 15 bases are a match to TRBD2. V shed 3 bases, J shed 6 bases, and the junction held 15 bases outside the gene matches. CDR1 and CDR2 (germline): MDHEN, SYDVKM. The CDR3 sequence is 19 residues long. CDR3 nucleotides: TGTGCCAGCAGTTTGGGGCTAAGGACTAGCGGGAGGGCCTATCGCGAGCAGTACTTC. The encoded protein is CASSLGLRTSGRAYREQYF.

This clonotype was seen at least ten times. V and J are TRBV30 and TRBJ2-5; D gene unclear. Trimming left V 0 bases short and J 1 base short, with 6 bases between. Germline V gives CDR1 GTSNPN, CDR2 SVGIG (reference sequence). There are 13 residues in the CDR3. This CDR3 is CAWSVAFQETQYF. The CDR3 DNA follows: TGTGCCTGGAGTGTCGCGTTCCAAGAGACCCAGTACTTC.

The sample holds a few counts of this clonotype. The junction shows a germline mismatch at one end, possibly a read error. The gene calls are TRBV29-1 and TRBJ1-2, with TRBD1 as a possible D gene (5 bases). CDR1 and CDR2 from the germline V gene are SQVTM and ANQGSEA. This CDR3 is 11 amino acids long. The CDR3 here is CSVGGNRGLHF. Written as DNA, the CDR3 is TGCAGCGTTGGGGGGAACCGTGGTCTACACTTC.

In this sample, this clonotype turned up many times. The V gene is TRBV20-1, the J gene TRBJ1-2; D is unclear. Trimming took 3 bases from V and 2 from J, leaving 13 bases between them. Per the germline V gene, CDR1 is DFQATT and CDR2 is SNEGSKA (reference sequence). There are 14 residues in the CDR3. Here the CDR3 DNA reads TGCAGTGCTAGCACATACCCACTAAACTATGGCTACACCTTC. It translates to CSASTYPLNYGYTF.

This clonotype was counted ten times or more. This chain joins TRBV28 and TRBJ2-3; TRBD2 matches 10 bases. Germline V gene data show CDR1 as MDHEN and CDR2 as SYDVKM. Losses at the gene ends were 4 bases for V and 0 bases for J; bases not matched to a gene: 7. The CDR3 covers 17 residues. In DNA form, the CDR3 reads TGTGCCAGCAGTTCGATCACTAGCGGGATTAGCACAGATACGCAGTATTTT. The encoded protein is CASSSITSGISTDTQYF. Looking up the rest from reference TRBV28 and TRBJ2-3 gives the full variable domain: DVKVTQSSRYLVKRTGEKVFLECVQDMDHENMFWYRQDPGLGLRLIYFSYDVKMKEKGDIPEGYSVSREKKERFSLILESASTNQTSMYLCASSSITSGISTDTQYFGPGTRLTVL.

As concerns this clonotype: A much larger clone lies one base from this, so it may be a read error. The chain combines TRBV13 with TRBJ2-7, with 7 positions matching TRBD1. From germline, CDR1 is PRHDT and CDR2 FYEKMQ (reference sequence). The CDR3 consists of 15 residues. DNA for the CDR3: TGCGCCAGCAGCCAAGTCCTAGGGGGCGGCTACGAGCAGTACTTC. Its protein is CASSQVLGGGYEQYF.

V gene TRBV20-1 combines with J gene TRBJ2-3, with 7 bases aligning to TRBD2. The CDR3 is made up of 15 amino acids. Germline-derived CDR1 and CDR2 are DFQATT and SNEGSKA (reference sequence). V gave up 6 bases and J gave up 2 bases; unmatched junction bases: 11. The CDR3 here is CSATHPGTNTDTQYF. In DNA, the CDR3 is TGCAGTGCCACCCACCCCGGGACTAACACAGATACGCAGTATTTT.

This clonotype appeared a single time. At one of its ends the junction is not consistent with the germline gene, which may arise from a read error. V usage is TRBV5-1 and J usage is TRBJ2-1; tentative D call: TRBD2 (5 bases). Germline V gene data show CDR1 as SGHRS and CDR2 as YFSETQ. This CDR3 comprises 14 residues. CDR3 in DNA: TGTGCCAGCAGCCCGGCTGCGGGCTACAATGAGCAGTTCTTC. This gives the protein CASSPAAGYNEQFF. Supplemented by reference TRBV5-1 and TRBJ2-1, the full variable domain reads KAGVTQTPRYLIKTRGQQVTLSCSPISGHRSVSWYQQTPGQGLQFLFEYFSETQRNKGNFPGRFSGRQFSNSRSEMNVSTLELGDSALYLCASSPAAGYNEQFFGPGTRLTVL.

There are many counts of this clonotype. The gene calls are TRBV7-6 and TRBJ2-1, with 8 bases aligning to TRBD2. CDR1 SGHVS and CDR2 FNYEAQ come from the germline V gene. The junction had 6 bases not matched to a gene; V was cut back by 3 bases and J by 5 bases. This CDR3 is built from 15 residues. CDR3 sequence reads: CASSFPLAGNNEQFF. CDR3 in DNA: TGTGCCAGCAGCTTTCCGCTAGCGGGTAACAATGAGCAGTTCTTC.

V and J are TRBV19 and TRBJ2-4; D not certain. V lost 1 base and J lost 6, with 10 bases in between. This CDR3 has 14 amino acids. The V gene's germline CDR1 is LNHDA and CDR2 SQIVND (reference sequence). The CDR3 bases are TGTGCCAGTAGTATAGTGAGAGTAGGAAACATTCAGTACTTC. It translates to CASSIVRVGNIQYF.

This clonotype appeared a few times. J is TRBJ2-1 and V is TRBV27; 7 nucleotides align to TRBD2. Trimming at V came to 5 bases and at J to 7 bases, leaving 14 bases not matched to a gene. This CDR3 is 16 amino acids long. CDR1 MNHEY and CDR2 SMNVEV come from the germline V gene (reference sequence). The chain's CDR3 is CASSPTSGTWVNEQFF. In DNA form, the CDR3 reads TGTGCCAGCAGTCCCACCAGCGGGACCTGGGTAAATGAGCAGTTCTTC.

Of note for this clonotype: Possible read error: a much larger clone is one base away. This likely comes from a read error, as the CDR3 has no conserved phenylalanine or tryptophan at its end. V is TRBV10-3 and J is TRBJ2-7; D tentatively fits TRBD1 or TRBD2 (6 bases each). The CDR3 has 14 amino acids. Germline CDR1 ENHRY, CDR2 SYGVKD. Trimming removed 0 bases from V and 6 bases from J, with 12 bases in between. CDR3 residues: CAISESGGRSEQYL. CDR3 in DNA: TGTGCCATCAGTGAGTCGGGGGGCAGGAGCGAGCAGTACCTC.

Comment on this clonotype: A much more abundant neighbour one base away suggests this may be a read error. The rearrangement links TRBV6-5 to TRBJ2-5; D gene uncertain. This CDR3 has 14 residues. CDR1 and CDR2 from the germline V gene are MNHEY and SVGAGI. CDR3 sequence (DNA): TGTGTCAGCAGTTACGGCCCTCCCGGCGGGACCCAGTACTTC. Residues: CVSSYGPPGGTQYF.

This sequence joins TRBV6-4 and TRBJ2-2; D ambiguous. The CDR3 runs 14 residues. Per the germline V gene, CDR1 is MRHNA and CDR2 is SNTAGT. Trimming stripped 3 bases from V and 6 bases from J, with 11 bases between. The CDR3 sequence: CASSERPWAGELFF. CDR3 bases: TGTGCCAGCAGTGAACGCCCTTGGGCCGGGGAGCTGTTTTTT.

J is TRBJ1-5 and V is TRBV2, with a possible D match to TRBD1 (6 bases). Germline V CDR1 and CDR2: SNHLY, FYNNEI. The CDR3 length is 13 residues. V lost 7 bases and J lost 5, with 12 bases in between. CDR3 nucleotide sequence: TGTGCCAGCATAAGGGGGAGGGATCAGCCCCAGCATTTT. It translates to CASIRGRDQPQHF. Complete variable domain (other parts from reference TRBV2 and TRBJ1-5): EPEVTQTPSHQVTQMGQEVILRCVPISNHLYFYWYRQILGQKVEFLVSFYNNEISEKSEIFDDQFSVERPDGSNFTLKIRSTKLEDSAMYFCASIRGRDQPQHFGDGTRLSIL.

This clonotype was recorded at least ten times. The gene calls are TRBV20-1 and TRBJ2-3; possibly TRBD2 for D (6 bases). Trimming removed 5 bases at V and 4 bases at J, with 19 bases between. CDR1 and CDR2 from the germline V gene are DFQATT and SNEGSKA (reference sequence). This CDR3 has 15 residues. CDR3 coding DNA: TGCAGTGCTGGGACCACGGGAGTGGGGCCAGATACGCAGTATTTT. Protein sequence: CSAGTTGVGPDTQYF.

This clonotype was recorded many times. The V gene is TRBV20-1, the J gene TRBJ2-7; 9 positions agree with TRBD2. Per the germline V gene, CDR1 is DFQATT and CDR2 is SNEGSKA (reference sequence). This CDR3 contains 13 residues. With 3 bases clipped from V and 1 base from J, the junction kept 1 base outside the gene matches. The CDR3 region has the DNA TGCAGTGCTAGTAGCGGGAGATCCTACGAGCAGTACTTC. Translating it yields CSASSGRSYEQYF.